This T cell receptor (beta chain) was documented in a study of regulatory T cells in long-lasting Graves disease listed by TCRdb under 2021. Background on the whole study: Antithyroid drugs had been taken for less than 3 months by newly diagnosed Graves' disease patients. A total of about 35 samples underwent TCR sequencing: about 13 from persistent and some 20 from newly diagnosed Graves' disease patients. The study took place in China and was registered as a clinical trial. Patients with persistent Graves' disease were compared with patients with newly diagnosed Graves' disease using TCR sequencing and RNA sequencing of peripheral blood. Results the study describes overall, beyond this receptor: Because the primary lesion, thyroid tissue, could not be accessed, the study looked at peripheral blood alone. Sequencing and analysis were limited to the TCR beta chain. Lower TCR Shannon entropy and fewer highly expanded clones were observed in persistent Graves' disease patients than in newly diagnosed patients, which suggested clonal expansion. As a limitation, the authors acknowledged that the small sample size may reduce accuracy. TRBV28, TRBJ1-2 and TRBJ2-5 were preferentially used in persistent disease, while TRBV20-1 and TRBJ2-1 were favored in newly diagnosed disease. A larger number of public clonotypes was shared among persistent patients (over 2,500) than among newly diagnosed patients (about 990).

CDR1 KGHSH and CDR2 LQKENI were looked up in the germline V gene. V is shortened by 3 bases, J by 1 base, and the region joining them spans 9 bases. Measured from the cysteine to the phenylalanine, the CDR3 is 14 residues long. The read is trimmed to its CDR3 DNA, 42 bases read in frame from base 1. The time point tag for this specimen amounts to: newly diagnosed GD, antithyroid drugs for less than 3 months. For both TCR sequencing and RNA sequencing, RNA was extracted from PBMCs using TRIzol. The diagnosis of Graves' disease followed American Thyroid Association guidelines. Patients were recruited from an endocrinology department in Xi'an, China. Each patient gave approximately 9.7 milliliters of peripheral blood, collected in an EDTA anticoagulant tube. Ficoll Paque Plus density gradient separation was used to isolate PBMCs, and no further T cell sorting was performed. An Agilent 2100 Bioanalyzer and agarose gel were used to assess RNA quality, and a NanoDrop 2000 was used to measure RNA concentration.

This clonotype was observed at least ten times. Its target antigen remains unknown. Per-nucleotide qualities are absent, and no much larger clonotype sits a single base away. Receptor libraries were prepared by multiplex PCR. The instrument was an Illumina HiSeq 4000. To build TCR beta libraries, CDR3 regions were amplified by Arm-PCR using iRepertoire HTBI primers. Before sequencing, the PCR products underwent gel purification. Concerning the study's data processing: Gene usage analysis of CDR3 amino acid clonotypes used the roughly 60 TRBV and 12 to 15 TRBJ segments found across samples. Filtered high-quality paired reads were merged into contigs using COPE and FqMerger. BLAST was used to align contigs to IMGT TRBV, TRBD and TRBJ reference genes, with CDR3 defined following IMGT. Clonotypes above 0.1% frequency were classified as highly expanded clones. Repertoire diversity was measured by Shannon entropy, and V-J evenness by the Gini coefficient. Public clonotypes were defined as clonotypes shared by more than one individual. TCRdb's own reprocessing of the public reads used fastp at Q25 and MiXCR and kept productive beta chains. All rows with the same CDR3 protein become a single entry with the most common DNA and genes. Here the V and J calls rest on TCRdb's processing, not on the authors' analysis. For this sample there are over 500,000 distinct CDR3 sequences; 15% to 20% appear just once. Of the sample, about 12% falls within the top ten clones.

These data also formed part of another study, on T cells in Graves' hyperthyroidism and ophthalmopathy. As the second publication notes: Graves' hyperthyroidism was defined as stable when no progression to ophthalmopathy occurred over 18 months of follow-up. Hyperthyroidism patients were newly diagnosed, had a disease duration of under 2 months, and were aged 18 to 65 years. Exclusion was applied to patients with uncontrolled infections, other autoimmune diseases, pregnancy or lactation. Diagnoses relied on clinical symptoms, serum thyroxine and TRAb, thyroid ultrasound and orbital computed tomography. A first-round RT-PCR of the TCR CDR3 used the HTBI primer set with the Qiagen OneStep RT-PCR kit. Most expanded thyroid clonotypes (frequency above 0.001) were also detected in blood, suggesting blood repertoires may reflect thyroid immune responses. A model built on a 13 V-J signature distinguished ophthalmopathy from stable hyperthyroidism, reaching roughly 88% sensitivity and approximately 83% specificity in cross-validation and 80%/75% in testing. In validation, the model predicted progression to ophthalmopathy a median of roughly 6.1 months before onset, with roughly 68% sensitivity and roughly 79% specificity. To identify distinguishing TCR V-J signatures, a discovery cohort of around 100 patients was used, comprising 40 to 45 with Graves' ophthalmopathy and around 60 with stable Graves' hyperthyroidism. An independent validation cohort of under 20 hyperthyroidism patients and over 15 patients who later progressed to ophthalmopathy tested prospective prediction of ophthalmopathy. The 100 discovery patients were randomly split 7:3 into training and test sets. In addition, the study compared T-cell repertoires in thyroid tissue and in blood from six Graves' hyperthyroidism patients. After sampling, hyperthyroidism patients received methimazole starting at 30 mg daily, and ophthalmopathy patients received high-dose intravenous methylprednisolone. The libraries were constructed in a second round of multiplex PCR and then size-selected and purified. Libraries were sequenced paired-end with 100 bp reads on an Illumina HiSeq2000. SOAPnuke was used to process the raw data, removing reads that contained adapters or uncalled bases, had a mean Phred below 15, or lacked an exact match to the constant primer or identifier. COPE v1.2.5 was used to merge high-quality paired reads, and clonotypes were defined as unique nucleotide sequences. MiTCR v1.1 was used to align clonotypes to the IMGT TRBV, TRBD and TRBJ reference segments. Analysis was restricted to V-J combinations with a frequency above 0.0001, which covered 99% to 99.2% of repertoires. The TCS score was defined as F50 (clonal expansion) divided by E x V (chaos), with BLOSUM62-based TCRdist calculated between CDR3 peptides within each V-J. Welch's t-statistics and random forest reduced fewer than 600 V-J features to roughly 13, which were used in a naive Bayes classifier (R e1071). Sample size was not statistically predetermined, and investigators were not blinded to group allocation. The paper reports TCR Vbeta CDR3 sequencing of over 130 peripheral blood samples: under 45 ophthalmopathy, fewer than 80 hyperthyroidism and around 17 progressor patients.

Recombination linked TRBV18 to TRBJ1-1; TRBD1 is a weak D gene call, 6 bases matching. Source: peripheral blood mononuclear cells (PBMCs), taken at new diagnosis, from a patient treated with antithyroid drugs. The origin of this receptor is a man younger than 35 with Graves disease. Donor details come from another sample of the same person, matched by shared clones. The base sequence is TGTGCCAGCTCACCGGGGGCCCAGAACACTGAAGCTTTCTTT. This gives the protein CASSPGAQNTEAFF. Outside the CDR3, residues come from the reference TRBV18 and TRBJ1-1 proteins, so the full variable domain is: NAGVMQNPRHLVRRRGQEARLRCSPMKGHSHVYWYRQLPEEGLKFMVYLQKENIIDESGMPKERFSAEFPKEGPSILRIQQVVRGDSAAYFCASSPGAQNTEAFFGQGTRLTVV.